These T cell receptor beta chains were read from a single sample in a study of PD-1 blockade in classical Hodgkin lymphoma. Only in-frame clones appear in the TCRdb table, and some are missing; sequencing was by immunoSEQ multiplex PCR. The data show nearly 25,000 clones, roughly 79% seen once. The sequenced sample was peripheral blood mononuclear cells (PBMCs), obtained before the second cycle of nivolumab. These TCRs come from a human donor with classical Hodgkin lymphoma. Both conserved end residues are part of each CDR3. D genes are given only for firm matches. Clone size is stated in some rows and not others, as once, few, many or a class when expanded.

j_call | clone_size | d_call | v_call | cdr3_aa | cdr3_nt
TRBJ1-4 | NA | TRBD1 | TRBV5-5 | CASSFQGAHEKLFF | TGTGCCAGCAGCTTCCAGGGGGCGCATGAAAAACTGTTTTTT
TRBJ2-3 | once | NA | TRBV21-1 | CARKREGHSTDTQYF | TGTGCCAGAAAGCGGGAGGGTCACAGCACAGATACGCAGTATTTT
TRBJ1-1 | NA | NA | TRBV7-6 | CASSLGQGNTEAFF | TGTGCCAGCAGCTTAGGGCAGGGGAACACTGAAGCTTTCTTT
TRBJ2-7 | few | TRBD1 | TRBV2 | CASSRTGWPYEQYF | TGTGCCAGCAGTCGGACAGGGTGGCCTTACGAGCAGTACTTC
TRBJ1-4 | NA | NA | TRBV7-9 | CASSLDQGRYEKLFF | TGTGCCAGCAGCTTAGACCAGGGGCGGTATGAAAAACTGTTTTTT
TRBJ2-1 | NA | TRBD2 | TRBV29-1 | CSVEDPGLVFNEQFF | TGCAGCGTTGAAGATCCCGGACTAGTTTTCAATGAGCAGTTCTTC
TRBJ2-7 | NA | NA | TRBV5-1 | CASSFPSVPYEQYF | TGCGCCAGCAGCTTCCCTAGCGTCCCCTACGAGCAGTACTTC
TRBJ1-1 | NA | NA | TRBV28 | CASSPHPDGLEAFF | TGTGCCAGCAGCCCGCACCCGGACGGGTTGGAAGCTTTCTTT
TRBJ2-7 | NA | NA | TRBV7-2 | CASSLAAGANEQYF | TGTGCCAGCAGCTTAGCGGCGGGGGCAAACGAGCAGTACTTC
TRBJ2-7 | NA | TRBD2 | TRBV15 | CATSRDALAGSHEQYF | TGTGCCACCAGCAGAGATGCACTAGCGGGGTCCCACGAGCAGTACTTC
TRBJ1-2 | NA | NA | TRBV9 | CASSAGRNLGGNYGYTF | TGTGCCAGCAGCGCCGGGAGGAATTTGGGGGGTAACTATGGCTACACCTTC
TRBJ1-3 | few | NA | TRBV27 | CASSSRLGAGNTIYF | TGTGCCAGCAGTTCCCGGTTAGGGGCTGGAAACACCATATATTTT
TRBJ1-4 | NA | NA | TRBV6-5 | CASSYSPPIPNEKLFF | TGTGCCAGCAGTTACTCCCCCCCGATACCTAATGAAAAACTGTTTTTT
TRBJ1-1 | NA | NA | TRBV30 | CAWSEGPSAEAFF | TGTGCCTGGAGTGAAGGCCCATCGGCTGAAGCTTTCTTT
TRBJ2-3 | NA | NA | TRBV7-9 | CASVGRDFTDTQYF | TGTGCCAGCGTCGGGCGGGACTTCACAGATACGCAGTATTTT
TRBJ1-2 | NA | TRBD1 | TRBV10-3 | CAISEGQGVFGYTF | TGTGCCATCAGTGAGGGACAGGGGGTTTTTGGCTACACCTTC
TRBJ1-3 | NA | NA | TRBV5-6 | CASSLPRGASSGNTIYF | TGTGCCAGCAGCTTGCCTAGGGGGGCTAGCTCTGGAAACACCATATATTTT
TRBJ1-1 | NA | NA | TRBV10-3 | CAISERDEAFF | TGTGCCATCAGTGAGCGGGATGAAGCTTTCTTT
TRBJ1-3 | NA | TRBD1 | TRBV28 | CASSPDRANSGNTIYF | TGTGCCAGCAGTCCCGACAGGGCCAACTCTGGAAACACCATATATTTT
TRBJ1-1 | NA | NA | TRBV11-3 | CASSLEYPHNGWEMNTEAFF | TGTGCCAGCAGCTTAGAGTATCCCCACAATGGGTGGGAGATGAACACTGAAGCTTTCTTT
TRBJ2-1 | few | NA | TRBV19 | CASTSGTLLNNEQFF | TGTGCCAGTACTTCCGGGACTCTACTCAACAATGAGCAGTTCTTC
TRBJ1-2 | NA | NA | TRBV15 | CATSRVPTTGNFHKASYTF | TGTGCCACCAGCAGAGTTCCGACCACAGGGAATTTCCACAAAGCGAGCTACACCTTC
TRBJ2-1 | few | TRBD2 | TRBV4-2 | CASSDRLAGFYNEQFF | TGTGCCAGCAGCGATCGACTAGCGGGGTTTTACAATGAGCAGTTCTTC
TRBJ1-1 | NA | NA | TRBV9 | CASSVYPLSRQGLTGGTEAFF | TGTGCCAGCAGCGTTTACCCCCTTTCGCGGCAGGGCCTTACCGGGGGCACTGAAGCTTTCTTT
TRBJ2-5 | NA | NA | TRBV25-1 | CASSEFGGIETQYF | TGTGCCAGCAGTGAATTTGGAGGGATTGAGACCCAGTACTTC
TRBJ2-2 | NA | TRBD2 | TRBV2 | CASSEWTGGSNTGELFF | TGTGCCAGCAGTGAGTGGACGGGAGGCTCGAACACCGGGGAGCTGTTTTTT
TRBJ2-7 | once | NA | TRBV30 | CAWSIGNEQYF | TGTGCCTGGAGTATCGGGAACGAGCAGTACTTC
TRBJ1-2 | NA | TRBD1 | TRBV29-1 | CSVEDRGTGAYYGYTF | TGCAGCGTTGAAGATCGAGGGACAGGGGCCTACTATGGCTACACCTTC
TRBJ2-2 | NA | NA | TRBV11-1 | CASSLKTGELFF | TGTGCCAGCAGCTTAAAGACCGGGGAGCTGTTTTTT
TRBJ1-5 | NA | TRBD1 | TRBV19 | CASSALTGGNNQPQHF | TGTGCCAGTAGTGCACTGACAGGGGGTAATAATCAGCCCCAGCATTTT
TRBJ2-1 | NA | NA | TRBV9 | CASSVVVGNEQFF | TGTGCCAGCAGCGTAGTAGTGGGGAATGAGCAGTTCTTC
TRBJ2-1 | once | NA | TRBV19 | CASSRPQANDNEQFF | TGTGCCAGTAGTAGGCCCCAGGCAAACGACAATGAGCAGTTCTTC
TRBJ2-1 | once | NA | TRBV9 | CASSPPSGASYNEQFF | TGTGCCAGCAGCCCTCCTTCGGGGGCCTCCTACAATGAGCAGTTCTTC
TRBJ2-1 | NA | TRBD2 | TRBV2 | CASTSPTSGRANNEQFF | TGTGCCAGCACCTCCCCAACTAGCGGGAGGGCCAATAATGAGCAGTTCTTC